Listed below are T cell receptor beta chains from one sample, sequenced in a study of T cell responses to AZD1222 COVID-19 vaccine. Sequencing used immunoSEQ multiplex PCR; TCRdb keeps in-frame clones, though not all of them. The sample holds 120,000 or so clones, 85% to 90% seen once. The starting material was peripheral blood, obtained on day 0 of AZD1222 vaccination. These receptors originate from an adult in good health. The CDR3 runs from the conserved cysteine through the conserved F or W. The order of the fields is J gene, V gene, D gene, clone size, CDR3 DNA, CDR3 protein. D genes are given only for firm matches. Clone size, where shown, is once, few, many, or a class for clones that have expanded.

TRBJ1-2	TRBV7-9	.	.	TGTGCCAGCAGCCCCGGGACCGAGGGGAGCTACACCTTC	CASSPGTEGSYTF
TRBJ2-2	TRBV7-2	.	.	TGTGCCAGCAGCTTGAGGCGGGCGGGGACCGGGGAGCTGTTTTTT	CASSLRRAGTGELFF
TRBJ2-2	TRBV4-2	TRBD2	.	TGTGCCAGCAGCCAAGATGGCACTAGCGGGGTGTTCACCGGGGAGCTGTTTTTT	CASSQDGTSGVFTGELFF
TRBJ1-4	TRBV7-2	.	once	TGTGCCAGCAGCTTCGGGGGGGCGTTTGAAAAACTGTTTTTT	CASSFGGAFEKLFF
TRBJ2-7	TRBV29-1	TRBD2	.	TGCAGCGTTTCGGCGGGACTAGCGGGATTCGAGCAGTACTTC	CSVSAGLAGFEQYF
TRBJ1-2	TRBV24-1	.	.	TGTGCCACCAGTGACGCCAGCGGGGCAAGGAGATATGGCTACACCTTC	CATSDASGARRYGYTF
TRBJ1-1	TRBV7-3	TRBD1	.	TGTGCCAGCAGCTTATCAGGGGGCGCGGACACTGAAGCTTTCTTT	CASSLSGGADTEAFF
TRBJ1-4	TRBV5-5	TRBD1	.	TGTGCCAGCAGCCCCTCCGGGACAGGGGGTGAAAAACTGTTTTTT	CASSPSGTGGEKLFF
TRBJ2-1	TRBV9	TRBD2	once	TGTGCCAGCAGCTCCGGGGGGGCCTTGGGCTACAATGAGCAGTTCTTC	CASSSGGALGYNEQFF
TRBJ2-7	TRBV27	TRBD1	.	TGTGCCAGCAGTTTATCGGGGGGACAGGGAATATACGAGCAGTACTTC	CASSLSGGQGIYEQYF
TRBJ1-2	TRBV2	TRBD1	.	TGTGCCAGCACCGTACAGGGGGTGGATGGCTACACCTTC	CASTVQGVDGYTF
TRBJ2-7	TRBV3-1/TRBV3-2	.	.	TGTGCCAGCAGCTCCGGGACGAGGGGAAGCGAGCAGTACTTC	CASSSGTRGSEQYF
TRBJ1-5	TRBV21-1	.	.	TGTGCCAGCAGCAAAGTCGAGACACCAAATAGCAATCAGCCCCAGCATTTT	CASSKVETPNSNQPQHF
TRBJ1-5	TRBV6-6	.	.	TGTGCCAGCAGTTACGGGACCCAAAAGGAGGCCCAGCATTTT	CASSYGTQKEAQHF
TRBJ1-2	TRBV6-2/TRBV6-3	.	.	TGTGCCAGCAGTCGGGACACCAAAAACTATGGCTACACCTTC	CASSRDTKNYGYTF
TRBJ1-2	TRBV6-1	.	.	TGTGCCAGCAGTGAAGCGTCGGCGTTAGCTAACTATGGCTACACCTTC	CASSEASALANYGYTF
TRBJ1-5	TRBV7-2	.	.	TGTGCCAGCAGCTCAGAAAATAATCAGCCCCAGCATTTT	CASSSENNQPQHF
TRBJ2-5	TRBV7-9	.	.	TGTGCCAGCAGCCTACAGGGACTCCAAGAGACCCAGTACTTC	CASSLQGLQETQYF
TRBJ2-5	TRBV6-1	TRBD2	once	TGTGCCAGCACCCTGAGCGGGGAAGAGACCCAGTACTTC	CASTLSGEETQYF
TRBJ1-2	TRBV27	TRBD1	.	TGTGCCAGCAGTTGGGACAGTAACTATGGCTACACCTTC	CASSWDSNYGYTF
TRBJ1-5	TRBV27	.	.	TGTGCCAGCAGTTTCCAACGGGGCAATCAGCCCCAGCATTTT	CASSFQRGNQPQHF
TRBJ2-2	TRBV27	.	.	TGTGCCAGCCGAAAGGGGAGGTCCGGGGGACTCACCGGGGAGCTGTTTTTT	CASRKGRSGGLTGELFF
TRBJ1-5	TRBV19	.	.	TGTGCCAGTAGTATCTTCGGGGGGGGTCAGCCCCAGCATTTT	CASSIFGGGQPQHF
TRBJ2-1	TRBV6-2/TRBV6-3	TRBD2	.	TGTGCCAGCAGTTCAGTTAGCGGGAGGGATAGCTCCTACAATGAGCAGTTCTTC	CASSSVSGRDSSYNEQFF
TRBJ1-5	TRBV9	.	.	TGTGCCAGCAGCGTAGGCGGACAGAGCGATCAGCCCCAGCATTTT	CASSVGGQSDQPQHF
TRBJ2-7	TRBV29-1	.	.	TGCAGCGTTGAAGATCAGGGGCGGTACGACGAGCAGTACTTC	CSVEDQGRYDEQYF
TRBJ1-4	TRBV6-5	TRBD1	.	TGTGCCAGCAGATCCCCCGGGACAGGGCGGGAAAAACTGTTTTTT	CASRSPGTGREKLFF
TRBJ1-2	TRBV5-1	.	.	TGCGCCAGCAGCTTGGGGCAGGGGCCTGGCTACACCTTC	CASSLGQGPGYTF
TRBJ1-5	TRBV7-8	.	.	TGTGCCAGCAGCTTACAGTTTGCGAGTAGCAATCAGCCCCAGCATTTT	CASSLQFASSNQPQHF
TRBJ2-1	TRBV10-3	TRBD1	once	TGTGCCATCAGTGAAAGGGACAGGGATGTCAATGAGCAGTTCTTC	CAISERDRDVNEQFF
TRBJ1-5	TRBV2	.	.	TGTGCCAGCAGTGAAAATATCGGGAGCAATCAGCCCCAGCATTTT	CASSENIGSNQPQHF
TRBJ1-4	TRBV6-5	.	.	TGTGCCAGCAGAGGTGAAAAACTGTTTTTT	CASRGEKLFF
TRBJ2-1	TRBV12-3/TRBV12-4	.	.	TGTGCCAGCAGAGAGGTTAGTGAGCAGTTCTTC	CASREVSEQFF
TRBJ1-5	TRBV3-1/TRBV3-2	.	.	TGTGCCAGCAGTTTAGGGGGGGACCAGCCCCAGCATTTT	CASSLGGDQPQHF
TRBJ2-3	TRBV9	TRBD2	.	TGTGCCAGCAGCCGGTGGAGCGGGAGGGGTACAGATACGCAGTATTTT	CASSRWSGRGTDTQYF
TRBJ2-3	TRBV14	.	.	TGTGCCAGCAGCCCAGCGGCACTCACAGATACGCAGTATTTT	CASSPAALTDTQYF
TRBJ2-1	TRBV30	TRBD2	.	TGTGCCTGGAGTACTAGCGGGACCCGCAATGAGCAGTTCTTC	CAWSTSGTRNEQFF
TRBJ1-1	TRBV6-5	.	.	TGTGCCAGCAAGGAGGGGGGCCCGGGTGGAGCTTTCTTT	CASKEGGPGGAFF
TRBJ1-1	TRBV18	.	.	TGTGCCAGCTCACGGGACATTGAAGCTTTCTTT	CASSRDIEAFF
TRBJ1-2	TRBV5-4	.	.	TGTGCCAGCAGCTTCCGATACCAAACTGGCGGCTACACCTTC	CASSFRYQTGGYTF
TRBJ2-7	TRBV3-1/TRBV3-2	.	.	TGTGCCAGCAGCCAAGAGGCAACCGGGACAACGGGGCAGTACTTC	CASSQEATGTTGQYF
TRBJ2-1	TRBV7-2	.	.	TGTGCCAGCAGCTCGTTCGGCCGGCGGGATGAGCAGTTCTTC	CASSSFGRRDEQFF
TRBJ2-3	TRBV5-1	TRBD1	.	TGCGCCAGCAGCCCCACAGGGGCTCCCCCCAGCACAGATACGCAGTATTTT	CASSPTGAPPSTDTQYF
TRBJ1-5	TRBV6-1	.	few	TGTGCCAGCAGTGAAACGATCTACCAGCCCCAGCATTTT	CASSETIYQPQHF
TRBJ1-5	TRBV7-2	.	.	TGTGCCAGCAGCCCAGGTGGGGGACAGCCCCAGCATTTT	CASSPGGGQPQHF
TRBJ1-2	TRBV2	.	few	TGTGCCAGCAGCGACGGGGGCCTTTCTTTCACCTTC	CASSDGGLSFTF
TRBJ1-3	TRBV19	.	.	TGTGCCAGTAGTATAGCGCATGGCGGTCTGTCTGGAAACACCATATATTTT	CASSIAHGGLSGNTIYF
TRBJ2-7	TRBV12-3/TRBV12-4	.	few	TGTGCCAGCAGCGGGAGCGTTTCAGCCGAGCAGTACTTC	CASSGSVSAEQYF
TRBJ1-5	TRBV15	.	.	TGTGCCACCAGCAGAGATGGAAAGAGCAATCAGCCCCAGCATTTT	CATSRDGKSNQPQHF